Shown below are 16 T cell receptor beta chains from a single sample sequenced in a study of cytomegalovirus exposure and HLA in healthy donors. It was with 60 Vbeta and 13 Jbeta primers that the PCR ran. Sequencing was performed with immunoSEQ multiplex PCR; in TCRdb, only in-frame clones are kept and a portion is missing. The profile shows approximately 81,000 clones, 65% to 75% of them singletons. The sample was PBMCs. The receptors shown here come from a man aged 40-55 years in good health and CMV-seropositive.

In nucleotides, the CDR3 is TGTGCCTGGAGTAGATCCCATGGGGGCGGTGGCTACACCTTC. Translation: CAWSRSHGGGGYTF. The chain combines TRBV30 with TRBJ1-2; D may be TRBD1 (6 bases). Looked up from germline, CDR1 is GTSNPN and CDR2 is SVGIG (reference sequence). Trimming took 2 bases from V and 7 from J, leaving 17 bases between them. The CDR3 sequence is 14 residues long. The full variable domain, completed using reference TRBV30 and TRBJ1-2, is SQTIHQWPATLVQPVGSPLSLECTVEGTSNPNLYWYRQAAGRGLQLLFYSVGIGQISSEVPQNLSASRPQDRQFILSSKKLLLSDSGFYLCAWSRSHGGGGYTFGSGTRLTVV.

The gene calls are TRBV6-5 and TRBJ1-1, with TRBD1 matching over 7 bases. Germline values: CDR1 MNHEY, CDR2 SVGAGI. The V gene end was trimmed by 8 bases and the J gene end by 7 bases; junction bases not matched to a gene: 10. This CDR3 is 13 amino acids long. The DNA for the CDR3 is TGTGCCAGCTCACCAGGGGGTATCCTTGAAGCTTTCTTT. Residues: CASSPGGILEAFF.

This chain links TRBV7-2 with TRBJ1-1; D is perhaps TRBD1 (5 bases). The CDR3 runs 14 residues. V was trimmed by 2 bases and J by 4 bases, leaving 11 bases between them. Germline V gene lookup returns CDR1 SGHTA and CDR2 FQGNSA. DNA for the CDR3: TGTGCCAGCAGCTTAAAGTTGGGGCCCACTGAAGCTTTCTTT. Protein: CASSLKLGPTEAFF.

This chain uses TRBV7-2 with TRBJ2-5; the D gene is possibly TRBD2 (5 bases). V was clipped by 5 bases and J by 5 bases, with 12 bases between them. Germline loops: CDR1 SGHTA, CDR2 FQGNSA. The CDR3 is 13 residues long. For the CDR3, the DNA is TGTGCCAGCAGCCGTGTAGAGGGCGAGACCCAGTACTTC. It codes for CASSRVEGETQYF.

The rearrangement uses TRBV18 and TRBJ2-3; perhaps TRBD1 as D (5 bases). Trimming took off 2 bases at V and 2 bases at J, with 8 bases between the two ends. This CDR3 has 14 amino acids. Germline CDR1 reads KGHSH; CDR2 reads LQKENI. CDR3 bases: TGTGCCAGCTCACCAGGGGCGCTCACAGATACGCAGTATTTT. Amino acids: CASSPGALTDTQYF. The complete variable domain, with remaining parts taken from reference TRBV18 and TRBJ2-3, reads NAGVMQNPRHLVRRRGQEARLRCSPMKGHSHVYWYRQLPEEGLKFMVYLQKENIIDESGMPKERFSAEFPKEGPSILRIQQVVRGDSAAYFCASSPGALTDTQYFGPGTRLTVL.

This rearrangement joins TRBV29-1 to TRBJ2-7, with D unresolved. Germline lookup yields CDR1 SQVTM and CDR2 ANQGSEA. The CDR3 extends over 11 amino acids. V dropped 4 bases and J dropped 1 base, with 5 bases sitting between them. CDR3 protein: CSVGQSYEQYF. The CDR3 bases are TGCAGCGTTGGGCAGTCCTACGAGCAGTACTTC.

The chain combines TRBV5-1 with TRBJ2-1; 8 bases are shared with TRBD1. This CDR3 comprises 17 residues. The germline V gene has CDR1 SGHRS and CDR2 YFSETQ. V trimming: 4 bases; J trimming: 5 bases; junction bases outside the gene matches: 14. CDR3 sequence: CASSPPVGQGFDNEQFF. The DNA of the CDR3 is TGCGCCAGCAGCCCCCCGGTAGGACAGGGTTTCGACAATGAGCAGTTCTTC.

The chain joins TRBV5-1 to TRBJ2-2; 7 bases are shared with TRBD2. The germline V gene has CDR1 SGHRS and CDR2 YFSETQ. Trimming at V came to 4 bases and at J to 1 base, leaving 7 bases not matched to a gene. This CDR3 is 16 amino acids long. DNA of the CDR3: TGCGCCAGCAGCCCCCTCGCTAGCGGGAACACCGGGGAGCTGTTTTTT. This sequence encodes CASSPLASGNTGELFF.

This chain uses TRBV11-3 with TRBJ2-5; 12 bases fit TRBD2. With 5 bases clipped from V and 1 base from J, the junction kept 5 bases outside the gene matches. Germline values: CDR1 SGHNT, CDR2 YENEEA. This CDR3 is 16 amino acids long. Written as DNA, the CDR3 is TGTGCCAGCAGCGTCTCGACTAGCGGGGGCCAAGAGACCCAGTACTTC. Encoded protein: CASSVSTSGGQETQYF.

The chain employs TRBV28 and TRBJ1-4; 7 bases align to TRBD1. The V gene end was trimmed by 8 bases and the J gene end by 8 bases; junction bases not matched to a gene: 8. The CDR3 length is 13 residues. Germline V gene data show CDR1 as MDHEN and CDR2 as SYDVKM. CDR3 protein: CASASGQWEKLFF. Here the CDR3 DNA reads TGTGCCAGCGCGTCGGGACAGTGGGAAAAACTGTTTTTT.

The CDR3 DNA sequence: TGTGCCAGCAGCCGGGCGGGGGATAATTCACCCCTCCACTTT. The encoded protein is CASSRAGDNSPLHF. This chain uses TRBV6-1 with TRBJ1-6, with a possible D match to TRBD1 (5 bases). V was trimmed by 6 bases and J by 5 bases, leaving 11 bases between them. This CDR3 spans 14 amino acids. Germline loops: CDR1 MNHNS, CDR2 SASEGT.

The chain links TRBV9 to TRBJ1-1; D may be TRBD1 (6 bases). Germline CDR1 and CDR2: SGDLS and YYNGEE. The CDR3 length is 14 residues. With 0 bases removed from V and 2 bases from J, the gap between germline ends came to 8 bases. The CDR3 bases are TGTGCCAGCAGCGTAGGGGGGCGTAACACTGAAGCTTTCTTT. This sequence encodes CASSVGGRNTEAFF.

This clone was observed a single time. This chain links TRBV18 with TRBJ1-5; D not certain. The CDR3 is 12 amino acids. CDR1 is KGHSH and CDR2 is LQKENI in the germline V gene. With 4 bases removed from V and 4 bases from J, the gap between germline ends came to 5 bases. CDR3 amino acids: CASSQSNQPQHF. CDR3 DNA sequence: TGTGCCAGCTCACAATCTAATCAGCCCCAGCATTTT.

The genes are TRBV29-1 and TRBJ2-5; TRBD2 might be the D (6 bases). V was pared by 4 bases and J by 5 bases, with 14 bases between. The CDR3 has 13 residues. Germline CDR1 SQVTM, CDR2 ANQGSEA. Written as DNA, the CDR3 is TGCAGCGTTGGGAGGGGCACGGAGGAGACCCAGTACTTC. Translating it yields CSVGRGTEETQYF.

This chain uses TRBV5-8 with TRBJ2-6, with D tentatively TRBD1 (5 bases). The CDR3 totals 14 residues. The V and J ends lost 4 bases and 4 bases respectively, with 9 bases between them. The germline gives CDR1 SGHTS, CDR2 YDEGEE. The CDR3: CASSLRVGANVLTF. In DNA, the CDR3 is TGTGCCAGCAGCCTCAGGGTCGGGGCCAACGTCCTGACTTTC. The full variable domain, rest sourced from reference TRBV5-8 and TRBJ2-6, is EAGVTQSPTHLIKTRGQQATLRCSPISGHTSVYWYQQALGLGLQFLLWYDEGEERNRGNFPPRFSGRQFPNYSSELNVNALELEDSALYLCASSLRVGANVLTFGAGSRLTVL.

The V gene is TRBV5-1, the J gene TRBJ2-7; D might be TRBD1 (5 bases). The CDR3 loop spans 13 amino acids. V gave up 4 bases and J gave up 2 bases, with 10 bases separating them. From germline, CDR1 is SGHRS and CDR2 YFSETQ. The CDR3 is CASSDSITYEQYF. The CDR3 region has the DNA TGCGCCAGCAGCGACAGCATTACCTACGAGCAGTACTTC.